This T cell receptor (beta chain) was recorded in a study of T-cell memory formation after mild COVID-19 (dated by TCRdb to the early 2020s). Notes on the research overall: Most TCR sequence clusters were specific to one of the two donors. T-cell clones expanding and contracting after mild COVID-19 in a couple of donors were tracked by longitudinal TCRalpha and TCRbeta repertoire sequencing. The cohort comprised two young, previously healthy adult volunteers, one female and one male. Here is what the overall study found, with its caveats: The study covered only a couple of mild cases, and larger cohorts including severe cases with pre-infection samples were considered necessary. SARS-CoV-2 specificity of the second-wave clones peaking on day 37 was not confirmed. Contracting CD4+ clones were found mainly in CM and EM memory subsets, while CD8+ clones were enriched in EMRA. Clones contracting from day 15 to 85 had balanced CD4/CD8 phenotypes, while a second wave expanding from day 15 to 37 was biased towards CD4+. Some responding clones were detected in pre-infection memory, suggesting pre-existing cross-reactive memory T cells joined the SARS-CoV-2 response.

PBMCs were isolated by Ficoll-Paque density gradient centrifugation. The CDR3 holds 14 amino acids from the cysteine to the phenylalanine. Of all the DNA, just the CDR3 is kept, 42 bases in frame from base 1. V trim: 2 bases; J trim: 4 bases; unmatched bases: 4. The germline V gene supplies CDR1 MNHEY and CDR2 SVGEGT. Instrument used: Illumina NovaSeq 6000. cDNA libraries for TCRalpha and TCRbeta were prepared by 5'RACE using constant-segment primers, with sample barcodes and unique molecular identifiers added. Trizol reagent was used to extract RNA from every sample. Library amplification was performed in two PCR steps, and a second sample barcode and Illumina TruSeq adapters were introduced in the second step. The libraries were sequenced on an Illumina NovaSeq using 2 x 150 bp paired-end reads. The authors' analysis ran thus. The reads were demultiplexed and collapsed into UMI-guided consensus sequences using migec v1.2.7. With mixcr v2.1.11, UMI consensuses were aligned to TRA and TRB V and J templates and assembled into clonotypes. Expanded or contracted clonotypes were those called significant by both edgeR and NoisET, with noise models trained on biological replicates. For edgeR calls, the cutoffs were a false discovery rate-adjusted p below 0.01 and a log2 fold-change threshold of 1. As an exploratory analysis of dynamics, max-normalized trajectories of the 1000 most abundant clonotypes were examined by PCA with hierarchical clustering. Separately sequenced CD4+ and CD8+ repertoires were used to assign a CD4 or CD8 phenotype to each responding clone. TCRdb trimmed public reads at Q25 via fastp, called clones via MiXCR and kept in-frame beta chains. Rows are unified per CDR3 protein, each entry keeping the most common DNA and genes. The authors' filters were not applied to this entry. The table for this sample lists a few hundred thousand distinct CDR3 sequences; 20% to 25% of them were counted only once. In total, the top ten clones hold approximately 13% of the sample.

This clonotype was seen a few times. Its binding antigen is unknown. The input lacks base qualities; no much larger clone sits a single base away. Sample: PBMCs or a T cell subset sorted from them (not recorded which). The receptor's source is an adult woman who had mild COVID-19 (a few samples of this study predate the infection). The sample titles of this study are shuffled in the database, so cell type and time point are left out; the donor was told from shared clones. The rearrangement combines TRBV6-2 or TRBV6-3 with TRBJ1-2, with TRBD1 identical over 7 junction bases. The DNA reads as follows: TGTGCCAGCAGTTACAGGGGGCACAGCTATGGCTACACCTTC. The resulting protein is CASSYRGHSYGYTF.